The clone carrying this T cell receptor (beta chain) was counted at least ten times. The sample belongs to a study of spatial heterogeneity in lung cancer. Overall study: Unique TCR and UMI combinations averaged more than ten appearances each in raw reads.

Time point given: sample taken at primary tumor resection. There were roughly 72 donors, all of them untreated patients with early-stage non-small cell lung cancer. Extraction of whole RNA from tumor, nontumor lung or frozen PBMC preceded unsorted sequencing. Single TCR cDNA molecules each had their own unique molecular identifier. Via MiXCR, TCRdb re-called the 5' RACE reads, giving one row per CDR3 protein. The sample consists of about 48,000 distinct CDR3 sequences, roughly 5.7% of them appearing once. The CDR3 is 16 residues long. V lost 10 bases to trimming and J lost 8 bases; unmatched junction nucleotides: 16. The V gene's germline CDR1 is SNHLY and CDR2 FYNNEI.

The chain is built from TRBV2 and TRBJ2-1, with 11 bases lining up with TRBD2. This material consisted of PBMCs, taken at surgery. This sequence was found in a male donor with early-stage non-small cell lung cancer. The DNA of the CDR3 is TGTGCCACCAATTTGCTGACTAGCGGGACGGGTGATGAGCAGTTCTTC. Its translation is CATNLLTSGTGDEQFF.